This T cell receptor beta chain emerged from a study of CXCR3-negative and CXCR3-positive naive CD8 T cells. Findings of the study overall: Sequencing showed both naive subsets with comparably high diversity, and memory CD8+ cells much lower. After cryopreservation, expression of CXCR3 was partially reduced, and most assays were run with fresh PBMCs.

Germline lookup yields CDR1 SGHTA and CDR2 FQGTGA. The CDR3 sequence is 12 residues long. A remark on this clonotype: Its antigen is not known.

Via 5' RACE with UMI labels, TRB cDNA libraries were prepared. TCRdb re-called the 5' RACE reads and shows each CDR3 protein once, DNA omitted. The sample yields 45,000 or so distinct CDR3 sequences, of which the top ten take up around 11%. Researchers reported sorting every CD8+ T cell subset in triplicate, 250,000 to 350,000 cells per sort. The sequence was collected from a human donor in good health. Some clones in this sample may be carry-over from other donors' samples. The chain has TRBV7-3 and TRBJ2-7; TCRdb selects TRBD1, and the lack of DNA leaves this call unchecked. Sample: memory CD8+ T cells from blood. This CDR3 reads CASSFGQGEQYF.